What follows are 17 T cell receptor beta chains derived from one specimen sequenced in a study of regulatory T cells in long-lasting Graves disease. The time point is: newly diagnosed GD, antithyroid drugs for less than 3 months. Making the TCR library involved RNA that had been extracted from PBMCs. In building TCR beta libraries, iRepertoire HTBI primers were used together with Arm-PCR of CDR3 regions. TCRdb passed the multiplex PCR reads through MiXCR, listing each CDR3 protein once. The data contain 350,000 to 500,000 distinct CDR3 sequences, about 16% of them seen just once; the ten biggest clones take up 20% to 25%. The same sample was also studied in work on T cells in Graves' hyperthyroidism and ophthalmopathy.

This material consisted of peripheral blood mononuclear cells (PBMCs), taken at new diagnosis, from a patient treated with antithyroid drugs. The source is a woman aged 18-35 years with Graves disease.

This clonotype came up many times. The chain is built from TRBV7-9 and TRBJ2-3; D is perhaps TRBD2 (5 bases). The V gene's germline CDR1 is SEHNR and CDR2 FQNEAQ (reference sequence). V lost 7 bases to trimming and J lost 0 bases, with 14 bases between them. This CDR3 comprises 15 residues. This CDR3 is CASTQSGASTDTQYF. In DNA form, the CDR3 reads TGTGCCAGCACCCAAAGCGGAGCTAGCACAGATACGCAGTATTTT.

The sample holds many counts of this clonotype. The rearrangement links TRBV7-9 to TRBJ2-2; TRBD2 is a possible D gene (6 bases). The CDR3 totals 18 residues. V was clipped by 5 bases and J by 4 bases, with 23 bases between them. Per the germline V gene, CDR1 is SEHNR and CDR2 is FQNEAQ (reference sequence). CDR3 nucleotides: TGTGCCAGCAGCCCCCCACTAAGCGCACACGGGGGCACCGGGGAGCTGTTTTTT. Its protein product is CASSPPLSAHGGTGELFF. Based on the CDR3 plus reference TRBV7-9 and TRBJ2-2, the full variable domain is DTGVSQNPRHKITKRGQNVTFRCDPISEHNRLYWYRQTLGQGPEFLTYFQNEAQLEKSRLLSDRFSAERPKGSFSTLEIQRTEQGDSAMYLCASSPPLSAHGGTGELFFGEGSRLTVL.

The sample holds a few counts of this clonotype. This chain uses TRBV9 with TRBJ2-1; D unclear. The CDR3 length is 14 residues. Germline assignment: CDR1 SGDLS and CDR2 YYNGEE. Trimming took off 0 bases at V and 8 bases at J, with 12 bases between the two ends. This CDR3 reads CASSVGSSQDEQFF. The CDR3, as DNA: TGTGCCAGCAGCGTAGGATCCAGCCAGGATGAGCAGTTCTTC.

This clonotype came up many times. V and J are TRBV7-2 and TRBJ2-7, with D possibly being TRBD1 or TRBD2 (5 bases each). CDR3 length: 15 residues. The ends were cut back, 7 bases at V and 0 bases at J, with 16 bases in the middle. CDR1 is SGHTA, CDR2 FQGNSA, per germline. The CDR3: CASNKNGASSYEQYF. The CDR3 DNA sequence: TGTGCCAGCAACAAAAACGGGGCTTCCTCCTACGAGCAGTACTTC.

V is TRBV14 and J is TRBJ2-1; 10 nucleotides align to TRBD2. Trimming at V came to 0 bases and at J to 0 bases, leaving 8 bases not matched to a gene. The CDR3 length is 19 residues. The germline V gene encodes CDR1 SGHDN and CDR2 FVKESK. The DNA of the CDR3 is TGTGCCAGCAGCCAAGACTCGGTTCTAGCGGGAGTCTCCTACAATGAGCAGTTCTTC. Translating it yields CASSQDSVLAGVSYNEQFF.

The genes are TRBV6-1 and TRBJ1-3, with TRBD1 identical over 11 bases. Trimming took 6 bases from V and 6 from J; bases not matched to a gene: 7. Germline CDR1 reads MNHNS; CDR2 reads SASEGT. The CDR3 consists of 15 residues. The CDR3 loop reads CASRAGTGGINTIYF. The CDR3 DNA sequence: TGTGCCAGCAGGGCCGGGACAGGGGGAATAAACACCATATATTTT.

Turning to this clonotype: This clone may be a read error of a much larger clone one base away. The gene calls are TRBV7-9 and TRBJ2-2; D not certain. Germline CDR1 SEHNR, CDR2 FQNEAQ (reference sequence). The CDR3 is made up of 13 amino acids. The V gene lost 7 bases and the J gene lost 4 bases, with 10 bases spanning the gap. CDR3 nucleotides: TGTGCCAGCACCTCGCAAGGCACCGGGGAGCTGTTTTTT. Translated: CASTSQGTGELFF.

This clonotype was observed a handful of times. The rearrangement uses TRBV19 and TRBJ2-6; 9 positions match TRBD1. The CDR3 is 18 residues long. CDR1 is LNHDA and CDR2 is SQIVND in the germline V gene (reference sequence). Germline trimming cut 7 bases from V and 1 base from J; bases unmatched to any gene: 11. The CDR3 bases are TGTGCCAGTAAACCGGGACAGGGTAGTGGGTCTGGGGCCAACGTCCTGACTTTC. Its protein product is CASKPGQGSGSGANVLTF.

In this sample, this clonotype turned up many times. The chain combines TRBV28 with TRBJ2-1; no definite D call. The CDR3 sequence is 12 residues long. Trimming stripped 4 bases from V and 4 bases from J, with 5 bases between. Germline V gives CDR1 MDHEN, CDR2 SYDVKM. As DNA, the CDR3 is TGTGCCAGCAGTTGGGGATACAATGAGCAGTTCTTC. It codes for CASSWGYNEQFF.

This clonotype appeared many times. This chain uses TRBV20-1 with TRBJ2-7, with 12 nucleotides matching TRBD2. The CDR3 consists of 14 residues. Trimming took 5 bases from V and 4 from J; bases not matched to a gene: 6. Germline values: CDR1 DFQATT, CDR2 SNEGSKA (reference sequence). CDR3 in amino acids: CSAAMTSGSYEQYF. As DNA, the CDR3 is TGCAGTGCTGCAATGACTAGCGGGAGTTACGAGCAGTACTTC.

This clonotype was recorded once. The gene calls are TRBV20-1 and TRBJ2-7, with TRBD1 matching over 7 bases. V lost 4 bases, J lost 2 bases, and 8 bases stayed unmatched. CDR3 length: 14 amino acids. Germline V gene data show CDR1 as DFQATT and CDR2 as SNEGSKA (reference sequence). DNA for the CDR3: TGCAGTGCTACAAATTGGGACAGTGCCTACGAGCAGTACTTC. Amino acids: CSATNWDSAYEQYF.

This clonotype showed up many times. The genes are TRBV7-2 and TRBJ1-5; D perhaps matches TRBD1 (5 bases). The CDR3 extends over 14 amino acids. Germline lookup yields CDR1 SGHTA and CDR2 FQGNSA. Trimming took off 0 bases at V and 2 bases at J, with 5 bases between the two ends. The CDR3 loop is CASSLAGGNQPQHF. The CDR3 coding sequence is TGTGCCAGCAGCTTAGCGGGGGGCAATCAGCCCCAGCATTTT. Full variable domain (missing parts from reference TRBV7-2 and TRBJ1-5): GAGVSQSPSNKVTEKGKDVELRCDPISGHTALYWYRQSLGQGLEFLIYFQGNSAPDKSGLPSDRFSAERTGGSVSTLTIQRTQQEDSAVYLCASSLAGGNQPQHFGDGTRLSIL.

V usage is TRBV19 and J usage is TRBJ1-5; D unresolved. The CDR3 is 14 amino acids. Germline lookup yields CDR1 LNHDA and CDR2 SQIVND (reference sequence). Trimming pared 3 bases from V and 5 bases from J, leaving 11 bases between. The CDR3 bases are TGTGCCAGTAGTATTTGGAGAGGATATCAGCCCCAGCATTTT. It translates to CASSIWRGYQPQHF.

This clonotype was seen a few times. This sequence joins TRBV16 and TRBJ2-7; a possible D gene is TRBD2 (5 bases). V shed 2 bases and J shed 2 bases, with 10 bases lying between them. The CDR3 runs to 14 residues. Germline V lookup: CDR1 KGHSY, CDR2 FQNENV. The CDR3 spells CASSQVTGTYEQYF. CDR3 sequence (DNA): TGTGCCAGCAGCCAAGTGACGGGAACCTACGAGCAGTACTTC. Complete variable domain (other parts from reference TRBV16 and TRBJ2-7): GEEVAQTPKHLVRGEGQKAKLYCAPIKGHSYVFWYQQVLKNEFKFLISFQNENVFDETGMPKERFSAKCLPNSPCSLEIQATKLEDSAVYFCASSQVTGTYEQYFGPGTRLTVT.

In this sample, this clonotype turned up many times. The J gene is TRBJ2-1, the V gene TRBV12-3 or TRBV12-4, with a tentative D call TRBD2 (6 bases). V lost 4 bases and J lost 5, with 6 bases in between. The CDR3 is made up of 12 amino acids. The CDR3 loop reads CASSSGDNEQFF. CDR3 bases: TGTGCCAGCAGTTCGGGGGACAATGAGCAGTTCTTC.

Only a few counts were recorded for this clonotype. The genes are TRBV29-1 and TRBJ1-4; possible D gene TRBD1, 5 bases. CDR1 is SQVTM and CDR2 is ANQGSEA in the germline V gene. Trimming cost V 4 bases and J 8 bases, with 11 bases left between them. This CDR3 contains 12 residues. CDR3 nucleotides: TGCAGCGTTGGGCAGGGTTTGGAAAAACTGTTTTTT. Translating it yields CSVGQGLEKLFF.

The CDR3 reads CASSVAPPLAGGGNEQFF. CDR3 sequence (DNA): TGTGCCAGCAGCGTAGCTCCCCCACTAGCGGGAGGAGGTAATGAGCAGTTCTTC. The chain links TRBV9 to TRBJ2-1; TRBD2 matches at 12 bases. With V trimmed by 0 bases and J by 7 bases, 11 bases remained unmatched. There are 18 residues in the CDR3. The germline CDR1 and CDR2 sequences are SGDLS and YYNGEE. Full variable domain (outside the CDR3, taken from reference TRBV9 and TRBJ2-1): DSGVTQTPKHLITATGQRVTLRCSPRSGDLSVYWYQQSLDQGLQFLIQYYNGEERAKGNILERFSAQQFPDLHSELNLSSLELGDSALYFCASSVAPPLAGGGNEQFFGPGTRLTVL.